These 19 T cell receptor beta chains were sequenced from one sample in a study of T cell responses to AZD1222 COVID-19 vaccine. The protocol was immunoSEQ multiplex PCR, while the TCRdb copy is restricted to in-frame clones and leaves out a portion. The sample comprises about 110,000 clones, around 80% of which are singletons, and roughly 4.8% rests with the top ten. This specimen consisted of peripheral blood, obtained on day 0 of AZD1222 vaccination. The receptors come from an adult in good health.

The genes are TRBV28 and TRBJ1-2; D might be TRBD1 (6 bases). The CDR3 covers 15 residues. Germline V lookup: CDR1 MDHEN, CDR2 SYDVKM. The V end lost 5 bases, the J end lost 1 base, and 14 bases lay between the germline ends. CDR3 in amino acids: CASSPFRGHNYGYTF. CDR3 sequence (DNA): TGTGCCAGCAGTCCCTTCAGGGGACATAACTATGGCTACACCTTC.

The chain joins TRBV24-1 to TRBJ2-1; 7 bases fit TRBD2. The CDR3 runs to 12 residues. The V and J ends lost 9 bases and 6 bases, in that order; junction bases with no gene match: 4. Germline V gene data show CDR1 as KGHDR and CDR2 as SFDVKD. DNA for the CDR3: TGTGCCACCGCGGGGGAGATCAATGAGCAGTTCTTC. It yields the protein CATAGEINEQFF.

The chain joins TRBV3-1 (or the pseudogene TRBV3-2) to TRBJ2-7, with D hard to call. Germline V gives CDR1 LGHDT, CDR2 YNNKEL (reference sequence). Trimming took 0 bases from V and 6 from J, leaving 12 bases between them. CDR3 length: 14 amino acids. CDR3 DNA sequence: TGTGCCAGCAGCCAAGACGGTACGGGCCTCGAGCAGTACTTC. Its protein product is CASSQDGTGLEQYF.

The CDR3 region is CASSLAGKKTQYF. DNA for the CDR3: TGCGCCAGCAGCTTGGCCGGTAAAAAGACCCAGTACTTC. The chain carries TRBV5-1 and TRBJ2-5; D gene uncertain. Trimming took 0 bases from V and 6 from J, leaving 9 bases between them. Germline V gene sequence: CDR1 SGHRS, CDR2 YFSETQ. This CDR3 contains 13 residues.

V is TRBV6-5 and J is TRBJ1-5; 7 bases line up with TRBD1. Germline V lookup: CDR1 MNHEY, CDR2 SVGAGI. The CDR3 covers 15 residues. Trimming cost V 8 bases and J 2 bases; bases outside gene matches: 9. The CDR3 region is CASVQGTGGNQPQHF. CDR3 bases: TGTGCCAGCGTACAGGGGACGGGCGGCAATCAGCCCCAGCATTTT.

The rearrangement joins TRBV7-2 to TRBJ1-2; D might be TRBD1 (5 bases). V was pared by 7 bases and J by 0 bases, with 12 bases between. CDR3 size: 14 residues. The germline gives CDR1 SGHTA, CDR2 FQGNSA. The CDR3 protein is CASTPGPANYGYTF. The CDR3 DNA sequence: TGTGCCAGCACCCCGGGACCGGCTAACTATGGCTACACCTTC.

The chain combines TRBV18 with TRBJ2-6; D may be TRBD1 (5 bases). The germline V gene has CDR1 KGHSH and CDR2 LQKENI. This CDR3 region has 16 residues. The ends were cut back, 2 bases at V and 2 bases at J, with 10 bases in the middle. The CDR3 spells CASSPGQGTGANVLTF. CDR3 nucleotides: TGTGCCAGCTCACCAGGTCAGGGTACTGGGGCCAACGTCCTGACTTTC. The variable domain in full, completed from reference TRBV18 and TRBJ2-6, reads NAGVMQNPRHLVRRRGQEARLRCSPMKGHSHVYWYRQLPEEGLKFMVYLQKENIIDESGMPKERFSAEFPKEGPSILRIQQVVRGDSAAYFCASSPGQGTGANVLTFGAGSRLTVL.

The genes are TRBV2 and TRBJ1-2; TRBD1 matches 9 bases. V trimming: 5 bases; J trimming: 9 bases; junction bases outside the gene matches: 16. Germline loops: CDR1 SNHLY, CDR2 FYNNEI. This CDR3 contains 16 residues. The CDR3 DNA is TGTGCCAGCAGTCGGACAGGGGACACCCCCCTATCTAGCTACACCTTC. It specifies CASSRTGDTPLSSYTF.

The chain links TRBV6-5 to TRBJ1-6, with a weak D call TRBD1 (5 bases). Per germline, CDR1 MNHEY and CDR2 SVGAGI. Trimming took 6 bases from V and 6 from J, leaving 15 bases between them. The CDR3 spans 15 residues. In DNA form, the CDR3 reads TGTGCCAGCAGCTTCGACAGCCGAGGTAATTCACCCCTCCACTTT. Amino acid sequence: CASSFDSRGNSPLHF.

This clone was found a few times. This chain uses TRBV1 with TRBJ2-3. TRBV1 is classified as a pseudogene. CDR3 length: 16 amino acids. In DNA form, the CDR3 reads TGCACCAGCAGCCAAGATGGGTACCCTGGCACAGATACGCAGTATTTT. This translates into CTSSQDGYPGTDTQYF.

For the CDR3, the DNA is TGTGCCAGCAGCCCACTACAGGGGGCTCTCACCGGGGAGCTGTTTTTT. Translated, it gives CASSPLQGALTGELFF. V is TRBV7-6 and J is TRBJ2-2; the match to TRBD1 covers 9 bases. Germline values: CDR1 SGHVS, CDR2 FNYEAQ. The V segment lost 5 bases and the J segment 4 bases; nucleotides outside the gene matches: 8. CDR3 size: 16 residues. Looking up the rest from reference TRBV7-6 and TRBJ2-2 gives the full variable domain: GAGVSQSPRYKVTKRGQDVALRCDPISGHVSLYWYRQALGQGPEFLTYFNYEAQQDKSGLPNDRFSAERPEGSISTLTIQRTEQRDSAMYRCASSPLQGALTGELFFGEGSRLTVL.

The genes are TRBV9 and TRBJ1-4, with TRBD1 as a possible D gene (5 bases). This CDR3 is built from 16 residues. Germline V gives CDR1 SGDLS, CDR2 YYNGEE. V was shortened by 4 bases and J by 7 bases, with 20 bases between the two germline ends. The chain's CDR3 is CASSPPGGKRGEKLFF. CDR3 sequence (DNA): TGTGCCAGCAGCCCCCCAGGCGGGAAGAGGGGTGAAAAACTGTTTTTT.

This clone is categorized as medium-sized. The chain has TRBV4-3 and TRBJ2-5; TRBD1 matches at 9 bases. Looked up from germline, CDR1 is LGHNA and CDR2 is YSLEER. The V and J ends lost 4 bases and 5 bases, in that order; junction bases with no gene match: 14. This CDR3 contains 17 residues. The CDR3 loop is CASSLSRGTGGRETQYF. For the CDR3, the DNA is TGCGCCAGCAGCCTATCAAGGGGAACAGGGGGCAGGGAGACCCAGTACTTC.

This clone showed up just once. The chain uses TRBV9 and TRBJ2-3; a weak D match, TRBD2 (6 bases). Germline V gene sequence: CDR1 SGDLS, CDR2 YYNGEE. V lost 2 bases and J 4 bases, leaving 17 bases between the germline ends. The CDR3 has 16 residues. The CDR3 DNA follows: TGTGCCAGCAGCGTGGGCAGGGTGATAGCGGCAGATACGCAGTATTTT. Protein sequence: CASSVGRVIAADTQYF.

The chain has TRBV14 and TRBJ1-3, with D perhaps TRBD1 (5 bases). This CDR3 has 18 amino acids. V was pared by 0 bases and J by 2 bases, with 17 bases between. Germline V gene data show CDR1 as SGHDN and CDR2 as FVKESK. The CDR3 here is CASSQDLLRGRPGNTIYF. In DNA, the CDR3 is TGTGCCAGCAGCCAAGATTTGTTGAGGGGTCGCCCTGGAAACACCATATATTTT.

The rearrangement uses TRBV15 and TRBJ2-7; 11 nucleotides agree with TRBD2. Germline values: CDR1 LNHNV, CDR2 YYDKDF (reference sequence). This CDR3 is 15 amino acids long. After removal of 3 bases from V and 4 bases from J, the junction contained 5 bases not matched to a gene. CDR3 amino acids: CATSRGSGGEYEQYF. CDR3 sequence (DNA): TGTGCCACCAGCAGGGGTAGCGGGGGGGAGTACGAGCAGTACTTC. The full variable domain, in which reference TRBV15 and TRBJ2-7 provide the parts outside the CDR3, is DAMVIQNPRYQVTQFGKPVTLSCSQTLNHNVMYWYQQKSSQAPKLLFHYYDKDFNNEADTPDNFQSRRPNTSFCFLDIRSPGLGDTAMYLCATSRGSGGEYEQYFGPGTRLTVT.

The chain employs TRBV6-5 and TRBJ1-5, with 10 bases fitting TRBD1. The length of the CDR3 is 15 residues. Germline V CDR1 and CDR2: MNHEY, SVGAGI. Unmatched junction bases numbered 6, after V lost 7 bases and J lost 3 bases. CDR3 DNA: TGTGCCAGCACCACGGACAGGGGGTTCAATCAGCCCCAGCATTTT. Its protein product is CASTTDRGFNQPQHF.

The chain combines TRBV5-1 with TRBJ1-2; 7 bases are shared with TRBD1. The V segment lost 7 bases and the J segment 6 bases; nucleotides outside the gene matches: 12. The length of the CDR3 is 14 residues. Germline V gene lookup returns CDR1 SGHRS and CDR2 YFSETQ. The CDR3 reads CASDPVGGQHGYTF. The CDR3 DNA reads as TGCGCCAGCGACCCGGTGGGGGGACAGCATGGCTACACCTTC.

This chain uses TRBV7-9 with TRBJ2-1; 7 bases map to TRBD1. This CDR3 has 15 residues. Germline lookup yields CDR1 SEHNR and CDR2 FQNEAQ (reference sequence). Germline trimming cut 0 bases from V and 8 bases from J; bases unmatched to any gene: 7. This CDR3 reads CASSLAAGGGHEQFF. The CDR3, as DNA: TGTGCCAGCAGCTTAGCTGCAGGGGGTGGTCATGAGCAGTTCTTC.